The TCR beta chain under discussion was sequenced for a study of blood T cell repertoires in COVID-19. Study-wide background: Samples of COVID-19 (acute and convalescent) were obtained from the United States, Italy and Spain. T cells, B-cell-depleted T cells, or PBMCs provided the cDNA or gDNA that served as material.

Per the original methods: Amplification of reference gene primers provided the estimated nucleated cell counts. Sequenced by immunoSEQ multiplex PCR; TCRdb stores in-frame clones only, minus some. That table is the source of V, J and clone size, and D and trimming were worked out from the DNA. The sample has 120,000 or so clones, roughly 72% seen once. The clonotype comes from a man aged 60 to 75 with acute or convalescent COVID-19. Sequencing was performed on peripheral blood.

The CDR3 region has the DNA TGTGCCAGCTCAGCTAGGAGTCGGGGGGATTCTTGGAACGAGCAGTACTTC. Translating gives CASSARSRGDSWNEQYF. This chain links TRBV18 with TRBJ2-7; 7 positions agree with TRBD2. The germline CDR1 and CDR2 sequences are KGHSH and LQKENI. The CDR3 is 17 residues long. J was trimmed by 5 bases and V by 5 bases; bases with no gene match: 18.